The 11 T cell receptor beta chains below come from one sample, sequenced in a study of cytomegalovirus exposure and HLA in healthy donors. Amplification used 60 Vbeta primers and 13 Jbeta primers. The assay was immunoSEQ multiplex PCR, and TCRdb's table has in-frame clones only and misses some. The profile covers under 250,000 clones, with roughly four fifths appearing a single time and less than 2% taken by the ten largest. Sequenced input: PBMCs. The receptors derive from a man younger than 45 in good health and CMV-seronegative.

The chain joins TRBV6-4 to TRBJ2-3; possible D gene TRBD1, 6 bases. The CDR3 length is 15 residues. V lost 6 bases and J lost 1, with 14 bases in between. Germline V gene sequence: CDR1 MRHNA, CDR2 SNTAGT. CDR3 protein: CASSVRGGGTDTQYF. The CDR3 nucleotides read TGTGCCAGCAGCGTCAGGGGCGGTGGCACAGATACGCAGTATTTT.

The V and J genes are TRBV28 and TRBJ1-1; TRBD1 might be the D (5 bases). CDR1 is MDHEN and CDR2 is SYDVKM in the germline V gene. The CDR3 runs 14 residues. Trimming cost V 4 bases and J 0 bases, with 9 bases left between them. The CDR3: CASSSTGMNTEAFF. The CDR3 nucleotides are TGTGCCAGCAGTTCAACAGGTATGAACACTGAAGCTTTCTTT.

The CDR3 sequence is CASSETGGALGSLHF. CDR3 DNA: TGTGCCAGCAGTGAAACTGGGGGCGCGCTCGGATCCCTCCACTTT. The rearrangement links TRBV6-1 to TRBJ1-6; D might be TRBD1 (6 bases). V was clipped by 2 bases and J by 14 bases, with 19 bases between them. CDR1 and CDR2 (germline): MNHNS, SASEGT. This CDR3 spans 15 amino acids.

The CDR3: CASSLTGTVNNQPQHF. For the CDR3, the DNA is TGTGCCAGCAGCTTAACCGGGACAGTGAACAATCAGCCCCAGCATTTT. The chain links TRBV7-9 to TRBJ1-5; 7 nucleotides agree with TRBD1. The CDR3 contains 16 residues. J lost 3 bases, V lost 2 bases, and 7 bases had no gene match. Looked up from germline, CDR1 is SEHNR and CDR2 is FQNEAQ (reference sequence).

The rearrangement links TRBV29-1 to TRBJ2-7, with a weak D call TRBD1 (5 bases). CDR3 size: 12 residues. Per the germline V gene, CDR1 is SQVTM and CDR2 is ANQGSEA. V was shortened by 4 bases and J by 7 bases, with 14 bases between the two germline ends. The CDR3 here is CSVGDTGWEQYF. The CDR3 DNA reads as TGCAGCGTTGGGGATACAGGCTGGGAGCAGTACTTC.

V and J are TRBV13 and TRBJ2-1, with TRBD2 matching 13 bases. Germline lookup yields CDR1 PRHDT and CDR2 FYEKMQ (reference sequence). The CDR3 loop spans 15 amino acids. J gave up 9 bases and V 6 bases, and 8 bases lay outside the gene matches. This CDR3 is CASRPGTSGTAEQFF. The CDR3, as DNA: TGTGCCAGCAGACCCGGGACTAGCGGGACCGCTGAGCAGTTCTTC.

This chain uses TRBV29-1 with TRBJ1-2; maybe TRBD1 (6 bases). V lost 6 bases, J lost 2 bases, and 7 bases lay in between. From germline, CDR1 is SQVTM and CDR2 ANQGSEA. The CDR3 runs to 11 residues. The DNA for the CDR3 is TGCAGCGTAGGACAGAACTATGGCTACACCTTC. It is translated as CSVGQNYGYTF.

This chain joins TRBV6-1 and TRBJ2-1, with TRBD2 matching 15 bases. Trimming cost V 6 bases and J 15 bases; bases outside gene matches: 6. The CDR3 length is 13 residues. Germline V gene lookup returns CDR1 MNHNS and CDR2 SASEGT. CDR3 amino acids: CASRWTSGGARFF. In nucleotides, the CDR3 is TGTGCCAGCAGATGGACTAGCGGGGGGGCTCGGTTCTTC.

The chain links TRBV19 to TRBJ1-5; 7 nucleotides line up with TRBD1. Unmatched junction bases numbered 6, after V lost 2 bases and J lost 2 bases. Germline loops: CDR1 LNHDA, CDR2 SQIVND (reference sequence). This CDR3 has 16 residues. The CDR3 region has the DNA TGTGCCAGTAGTATATCGACAGGGCGGGGCAATCAGCCCCAGCATTTT. Amino acids: CASSISTGRGNQPQHF.

The chain recombines TRBV7-6 with TRBJ2-5, with 9 positions matching TRBD2. The J call may be mistaken, given a closer DNA end match to TRBJ2-7. Germline V gene lookup returns CDR1 SGHVS and CDR2 FNYEAQ. The CDR3 spans 15 residues. The CDR3 region is CASSLASSGKYEQYF. The CDR3 region has the DNA TGTGCCAGCAGCTTAGCGTCTAGCGGGAAGTACGAGCAGTACTTC.

This clone was counted between two and nine times. The chain has TRBV11-1 and TRBJ2-7, with 11 bases lining up with TRBD2. This CDR3 is 18 amino acids long. The germline V gene encodes CDR1 SGHAT and CDR2 FQDESV (reference sequence). V dropped 1 base and J dropped 2; count of bases not matched to a gene: 10. The CDR3 reads CASSLGPALAGGPYEQYF. The CDR3 DNA sequence: TGTGCCAGCAGCTTAGGGCCGGCCCTAGCGGGAGGCCCCTACGAGCAGTACTTC.